The next 10 T cell receptor beta chains were all read from a single sample in a study of Graves' ophthalmopathy and Graves' hyperthyroidism. RNA transcripts were the template, and TCR beta CDR3 regions were amplified from them. The library came from an HTBI-primed first-round RT-PCR and a second-round multiplex PCR. TCRdb re-analysed the multiplex PCR reads in MiXCR, keeping a single row per CDR3 protein. Among 300,000 to 500,000 distinct CDR3 sequences listed, 15% were seen once. The specimen sequenced was peripheral blood. These receptors came from a woman in her late teens or twenties with stable Graves' hyperthyroidism.

Ten or more counts support this clonotype. The V gene is TRBV12-3 or TRBV12-4, the J gene TRBJ2-5; D is unresolved. Trimming pared 6 bases from V and 7 bases from J, leaving 6 bases between. The CDR3 spans 10 residues. DNA of the CDR3: TGTGCCAGCAGCCTCGGGACCCAGTACTTC. It is translated as CASSLGTQYF.

The J gene is TRBJ2-5, the V gene TRBV25-1, with 9 bases lining up with TRBD2. The V gene's germline CDR1 is MGHDK and CDR2 SYGVNS. Trimming removed 8 bases from V and 5 bases from J; junction bases left unmatched: 9. The CDR3 runs to 14 residues. In nucleotides, the CDR3 is TGTGCCAGCTCTCTAGCGGGGAGGCGGGAGACCCAGTACTTC. Protein product: CASSLAGRRETQYF.

V gene TRBV6-8 combines with J gene TRBJ2-7; D perhaps matches TRBD1 (6 bases). Germline V gene lookup returns CDR1 MNHGY and CDR2 SAAAGT. Trimming stripped 8 bases from V and 3 bases from J, with 17 bases between. This CDR3 spans 14 amino acids. DNA of the CDR3: TGTGCCAGCCCCTCCGGCAACAGGGTCTACGAGCAGTACTTC. Translated, it gives CASPSGNRVYEQYF.

This clonotype was counted many times. The J gene is TRBJ1-3, the V gene TRBV20-1; TRBD1 agrees at 8 bases. Trimming took 5 bases from V and 9 from J; bases not matched to a gene: 9. The CDR3 runs 13 residues. From germline, CDR1 is DFQATT and CDR2 SNEGSKA (reference sequence). CDR3: CSALHGTGGTIYF. As DNA, the CDR3 is TGCAGTGCTTTACATGGGACAGGTGGCACCATATATTTT.

In its sample, this clonotype was seen a few times. The genes are TRBV20-1 and TRBJ2-3; 10 bases fit TRBD1. V trimming: 4 bases; J trimming: 0 bases; junction bases outside the gene matches: 4. In germline, CDR1 is DFQATT, CDR2 SNEGSKA (reference sequence). CDR3 length: 15 amino acids. The CDR3 sequence is CSAIRDRGSTDTQYF. As DNA, the CDR3 is TGCAGTGCTATCCGGGACAGGGGAAGCACAGATACGCAGTATTTT.

The V call is TRBV12-3 or TRBV12-4, the J call TRBJ1-5, with D tentatively TRBD1 (6 bases). The V end lost 8 bases, the J end lost 3 bases, and 11 bases lay between the germline ends. The CDR3 is 13 residues long. The CDR3 sequence: CASQRGINQPQHF. The CDR3 DNA reads TGTGCCAGCCAAAGGGGGATCAATCAGCCCCAGCATTTT.

The V call is TRBV9, the J call TRBJ1-1; D gene uncertain. The CDR3 is 14 residues long. Germline CDR1 reads SGDLS; CDR2 reads YYNGEE. Trimming took 2 bases from V and 4 from J, leaving 12 bases between them. The CDR3 region is CASSVSDPGTEAFF. CDR3 sequence (DNA): TGTGCCAGCAGCGTCTCGGACCCGGGCACTGAAGCTTTCTTT. Drawing the rest from reference TRBV9 and TRBJ1-1, the complete variable domain is DSGVTQTPKHLITATGQRVTLRCSPRSGDLSVYWYQQSLDQGLQFLIQYYNGEERAKGNILERFSAQQFPDLHSELNLSSLELGDSALYFCASSVSDPGTEAFFGQGTRLTVV.

This clonotype was seen many times. The rearrangement joins TRBV20-1 to TRBJ2-2; D gene unclear. Germline V gene sequence: CDR1 DFQATT, CDR2 SNEGSKA (reference sequence). The CDR3 covers 15 residues. The V end was cut by 5 bases, the J end by 2 bases, with 15 bases between. CDR3 sequence: CSAPHTGQNTGELFF. CDR3 in DNA: TGCAGTGCTCCGCATACCGGGCAAAACACCGGGGAGCTGTTTTTT.

This clonotype has a count of ten or more. V gene TRBV7-9 combines with J gene TRBJ2-7; 9 nucleotides line up with TRBD1. The ends lost 4 bases at V and 9 bases at J; junction bases unmatched: 7. This CDR3 comprises 13 residues. CDR1 is SEHNR, CDR2 FQNEAQ, per germline (reference sequence). The CDR3: CASSSTDRGVQYF. CDR3 bases: TGTGCCAGCAGCTCAACGGACAGGGGCGTGCAGTACTTC.

This chain uses TRBV20-1 with TRBJ1-6; 8 nucleotides agree with TRBD1. Germline V gene sequence: CDR1 DFQATT, CDR2 SNEGSKA (reference sequence). The CDR3 is made up of 15 amino acids. J lost 7 bases, V lost 5 bases, and 10 bases had no gene match. As DNA, the CDR3 is TGCAGTGCTCCCACCGGGACAGGCACCAATTCACCCCTCCACTTT. This gives the protein CSAPTGTGTNSPLHF.